A selection of T cell receptor beta chains follows, all from one sample in a study of blood T cells in healthy people across ages. TCRdb reprocessed the 5' RACE reads via MiXCR and lists one record per CDR3 protein. Among approximately 940,000 distinct CDR3 sequences listed, approximately 49% were seen once. The specimen was blood. The source of these receptors is a man aged 25-45 years in good health. The CDR3 runs from the conserved cysteine through the conserved F or W. Fields, in order: clone size, J gene, V gene, D gene, CDR3 protein, CDR3 DNA. A D gene is named only where the DNA matches it firmly. Size tells how often a clone was seen (once, few, many) or the class of an expanded clone, and some rows leave it out.

clone size: .
J gene: TRBJ2-3
V gene: TRBV7-9
D gene: TRBD2
CDR3 protein: CASSLGTRPDTQYF
CDR3 DNA: TGTGCCAGCAGCTTGGGGACTAGACCAGATACGCAGTATTTT

clone size: .
J gene: TRBJ2-3
V gene: TRBV12-3/TRBV12-4
D gene: TRBD2
CDR3 protein: CAGSLGLSAGTDTQYF
CDR3 DNA: TGTGCCGGCAGTTTAGGTCTGTCAGCGGGGACAGATACGCAGTATTTT

clone size: few
J gene: TRBJ2-3
V gene: TRBV20-1
D gene: TRBD2
CDR3 protein: CSARDTLALAGYTDTQYF
CDR3 DNA: TGCAGTGCTAGAGATACCCTCGCACTAGCGGGATACACAGATACGCAGTATTTT

clone size: .
J gene: TRBJ2-7
V gene: TRBV5-1
D gene: .
CDR3 protein: CASSFSASNSCEQYF
CDR3 DNA: TGCGCCAGCAGCTTTAGCGCTTCCAACTCCTGCGAGCAGTACTTC

clone size: few
J gene: TRBJ2-1
V gene: TRBV27
D gene: TRBD1
CDR3 protein: CASTRRGGLSDEQFF
CDR3 DNA: TGTGCCAGCACCAGGAGAGGGGGCCTCTCAGATGAGCAGTTCTTC

clone size: few
J gene: TRBJ2-7
V gene: TRBV14
D gene: .
CDR3 protein: CASSQDRARIYEQYF
CDR3 DNA: TGTGCCAGCAGCCAAGATAGGGCCAGGATCTACGAGCAGTACTTC

clone size: many
J gene: TRBJ2-1
V gene: TRBV11-3
D gene: TRBD2
CDR3 protein: CASHSGGLDEQFF
CDR3 DNA: TGTGCCAGCCATAGCGGGGGGCTGGATGAGCAGTTCTTC

clone size: .
J gene: TRBJ2-5
V gene: TRBV27
D gene: .
CDR3 protein: CASSWGSGETQYF
CDR3 DNA: TGTGCCAGCAGTTGGGGTTCCGGAGAGACCCAGTACTTC

clone size: .
J gene: TRBJ2-7
V gene: TRBV20-1
D gene: .
CDR3 protein: CSARDPTTYEQYF
CDR3 DNA: TGCAGTGCTAGAGATCCAACAACCTACGAGCAGTACTTC

clone size: .
J gene: TRBJ2-7
V gene: TRBV28
D gene: .
CDR3 protein: CASTRKGGEQYF
CDR3 DNA: TGTGCCAGCACCCGCAAGGGGGGCGAGCAGTACTTC

clone size: .
J gene: TRBJ2-7
V gene: TRBV12-3/TRBV12-4
D gene: TRBD1
CDR3 protein: CASSNRGGTYEQYF
CDR3 DNA: TGTGCCAGCAGTAACAGGGGTGGTACCTACGAGCAGTACTTC

clone size: many
J gene: TRBJ1-5
V gene: TRBV6-6
D gene: TRBD1
CDR3 protein: CASGRQGFYQPQHF
CDR3 DNA: TGTGCCAGCGGCCGACAGGGCTTTTATCAGCCCCAGCATTTT

clone size: .
J gene: TRBJ1-1
V gene: TRBV28
D gene: TRBD1
CDR3 protein: CASSVTGGRNTEAFF
CDR3 DNA: TGTGCCAGCAGTGTTACAGGGGGCAGGAACACTGAAGCTTTCTTT

clone size: few
J gene: TRBJ2-3
V gene: TRBV7-6
D gene: TRBD2
CDR3 protein: CASSLEGLAADTQYF
CDR3 DNA: TGTGCCAGCAGCTTAGAGGGACTAGCCGCAGATACGCAGTATTTT

clone size: .
J gene: TRBJ1-4
V gene: TRBV7-8
D gene: .
CDR3 protein: CASSLNYVATNEKLFF
CDR3 DNA: TGTGCCAGCAGCCTCAATTACGTGGCAACTAATGAAAAACTGTTTTTT

clone size: .
J gene: TRBJ2-4
V gene: TRBV20-1
D gene: TRBD2
CDR3 protein: CSARDPQGLAGLNIQYF
CDR3 DNA: TGCAGTGCTAGAGATCCGCAAGGACTAGCGGGGCTAAACATTCAGTACTTC

clone size: .
J gene: TRBJ2-7
V gene: TRBV29-1
D gene: TRBD2
CDR3 protein: CSALGGSRSYEQYF
CDR3 DNA: TGCAGCGCCCTGGGCGGGAGTAGGTCGTACGAGCAGTACTTC

clone size: .
J gene: TRBJ1-1
V gene: TRBV3-1
D gene: .
CDR3 protein: CASSQESRGWTEAFF
CDR3 DNA: TGTGCCAGCAGCCAAGAGAGCCGGGGCTGGACTGAAGCTTTCTTT

clone size: few
J gene: TRBJ2-5
V gene: TRBV15
D gene: .
CDR3 protein: CATSRDLPGETQYF
CDR3 DNA: TGTGCCACCAGCAGAGATCTACCTGGGGAGACCCAGTACTTC

clone size: .
J gene: TRBJ2-5
V gene: TRBV9
D gene: .
CDR3 protein: CASSEGRAETQYF
CDR3 DNA: TGTGCCAGCAGCGAGGGGCGGGCTGAGACCCAGTACTTC

clone size: .
J gene: TRBJ2-5
V gene: TRBV4-3
D gene: TRBD2
CDR3 protein: CASSHTTSSQEAQYF
CDR3 DNA: TGCGCCAGCAGCCATACGACTAGCTCCCAAGAGGCCCAGTACTTC

clone size: .
J gene: TRBJ1-1
V gene: TRBV11-2
D gene: .
CDR3 protein: CASSFGVVNTEAFF
CDR3 DNA: TGTGCCAGCAGCTTCGGGGTGGTTAACACTGAAGCTTTCTTT

clone size: few
J gene: TRBJ2-5
V gene: TRBV12-3/TRBV12-4
D gene: .
CDR3 protein: CASRKDIYNEQYF
CDR3 DNA: TGTGCCAGCAGGAAGGACATCTACAATGAGCAGTACTTC

clone size: many
J gene: TRBJ1-1
V gene: TRBV12-3/TRBV12-4
D gene: .
CDR3 protein: CASNPGIHTEAFF
CDR3 DNA: TGTGCCAGCAACCCGGGTATCCACACTGAAGCTTTCTTT

clone size: few
J gene: TRBJ2-3
V gene: TRBV7-3
D gene: TRBD2
CDR3 protein: CASSPLAGEFPDTQYF
CDR3 DNA: TGTGCCAGCAGCCCTCTAGCGGGGGAGTTTCCAGATACGCAGTATTTT

clone size: .
J gene: TRBJ2-1
V gene: TRBV3-1
D gene: TRBD2
CDR3 protein: CASSQDWASGANNEQFF
CDR3 DNA: TGTGCCAGCAGCCAAGATTGGGCTAGCGGGGCTAACAATGAGCAGTTCTTC

clone size: .
J gene: TRBJ1-5
V gene: TRBV27
D gene: .
CDR3 protein: CASSLSGVGQPQHF
CDR3 DNA: TGTGCCAGCAGTTTATCAGGGGTTGGTCAGCCCCAGCATTTT

clone size: .
J gene: TRBJ2-7
V gene: TRBV7-2
D gene: .
CDR3 protein: CASSLSQGTGTYEQYF
CDR3 DNA: TGTGCCAGCAGCTTAAGCCAGGGTACGGGAACCTACGAGCAGTACTTC

clone size: .
J gene: TRBJ2-7
V gene: TRBV7-9
D gene: TRBD2
CDR3 protein: CASSLPEAGGSYNEQYF
CDR3 DNA: TGTGCCAGCAGCTTACCTGAAGCGGGGGGCTCCTACAATGAGCAGTACTTC

clone size: .
J gene: TRBJ2-3
V gene: TRBV19
D gene: .
CDR3 protein: CASGGTPPYRDTQYF
CDR3 DNA: TGTGCCAGTGGGGGGACTCCCCCCTATAGGGATACGCAGTATTTT

clone size: .
J gene: TRBJ2-3
V gene: TRBV6-1
D gene: TRBD1
CDR3 protein: CASGDPGQGTDTQYF
CDR3 DNA: TGTGCCAGCGGCGACCCGGGACAGGGGACAGATACGCAGTATTTT

clone size: .
J gene: TRBJ2-1
V gene: TRBV7-2
D gene: .
CDR3 protein: CASSLTGGGGLYNEQFF
CDR3 DNA: TGTGCCAGCAGCTTAACCGGAGGGGGGGGCCTCTACAATGAGCAGTTCTTC

clone size: .
J gene: TRBJ2-7
V gene: TRBV9
D gene: .
CDR3 protein: CASSVAASSYEQYF
CDR3 DNA: TGTGCCAGCAGCGTAGCGGCGAGCTCCTACGAGCAGTACTTC

clone size: few
J gene: TRBJ2-1
V gene: TRBV2
D gene: .
CDR3 protein: CASSELLVFMQFF
CDR3 DNA: TGTGCCAGCAGTGAACTTCTAGTTTTTATGCAGTTCTTC

clone size: .
J gene: TRBJ2-1
V gene: TRBV20-1
D gene: .
CDR3 protein: CSASSGSSYNEQFF
CDR3 DNA: TGTAGTGCTAGCTCCGGGAGCTCCTACAATGAGCAGTTCTTC

clone size: few
J gene: TRBJ2-7
V gene: TRBV2
D gene: TRBD1
CDR3 protein: CASSEAAPRDRGFYEQYF
CDR3 DNA: TGTGCCAGCAGTGAAGCCGCCCCTCGGGACAGGGGGTTTTACGAGCAGTACTTC

clone size: few
J gene: TRBJ2-7
V gene: TRBV20-1
D gene: .
CDR3 protein: CSAKGRTDYYEQYF
CDR3 DNA: TGCAGTGCAAAAGGCAGGACGGATTACTACGAGCAGTACTTC

clone size: few
J gene: TRBJ2-5
V gene: TRBV20-1
D gene: .
CDR3 protein: CSASPEGRETQYF
CDR3 DNA: TGCAGTGCTAGCCCCGAGGGCCGAGAGACCCAGTACTTC

clone size: many
J gene: TRBJ2-7
V gene: TRBV6-5
D gene: .
CDR3 protein: CASSRGMGYEQYF
CDR3 DNA: TGTGCCAGCTCCCGGGGGATGGGGTACGAGCAGTACTTC